The following is a TCR beta chain sequence with its context. The antigen is undetermined. TCRdb ran MiXCR on the RT-PCR reads and lists one entry per CDR3 protein. Of around 850,000 distinct CDR3 sequences listed, less than 20% are singletons. This sample is drawn from a study of response to subunit inactivated influenza vaccine. CDR1 and CDR2 from the germline V gene are KGHDR and SFDVKD. This CDR3 has 13 amino acids. Between the trimmed V and J ends, which lost 8 bases and 10 bases, there was a span of 17 bases. General study results and limits: The authors proposed limited new T cell recruitment per seasonal influenza vaccination.

Sequences were derived from PBMCs from blood, sampled around 5 days after vaccination. The chain has TRBV24-1 and TRBJ2-1; tentative D call: TRBD2 (5 bases). The TCR comes from a man aged 50-60 years who received an inactivated influenza vaccine. The chain's CDR3 is CATTQAGFSEQFF. The CDR3 DNA reads TGTGCCACCACTCAGGCGGGCTTTAGCGAGCAGTTCTTC.